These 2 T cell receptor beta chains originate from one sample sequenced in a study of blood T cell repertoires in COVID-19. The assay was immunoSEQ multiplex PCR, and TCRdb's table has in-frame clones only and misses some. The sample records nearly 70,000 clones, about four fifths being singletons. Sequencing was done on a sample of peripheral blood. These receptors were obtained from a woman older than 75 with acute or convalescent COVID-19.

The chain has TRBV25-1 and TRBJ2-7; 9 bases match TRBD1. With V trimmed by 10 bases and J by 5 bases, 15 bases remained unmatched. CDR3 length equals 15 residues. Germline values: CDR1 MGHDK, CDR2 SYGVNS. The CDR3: CATAEPGQGRNEQYF. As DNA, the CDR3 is TGTGCCACCGCCGAACCGGGACAGGGTCGTAACGAGCAGTACTTC.

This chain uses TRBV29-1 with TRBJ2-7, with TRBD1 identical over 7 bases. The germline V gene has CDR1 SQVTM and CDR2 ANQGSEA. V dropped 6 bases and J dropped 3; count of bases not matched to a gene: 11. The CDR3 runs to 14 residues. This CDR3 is CSVGVQGPDYEQYF. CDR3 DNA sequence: TGCAGCGTCGGGGTACAGGGGCCCGACTACGAGCAGTACTTC.